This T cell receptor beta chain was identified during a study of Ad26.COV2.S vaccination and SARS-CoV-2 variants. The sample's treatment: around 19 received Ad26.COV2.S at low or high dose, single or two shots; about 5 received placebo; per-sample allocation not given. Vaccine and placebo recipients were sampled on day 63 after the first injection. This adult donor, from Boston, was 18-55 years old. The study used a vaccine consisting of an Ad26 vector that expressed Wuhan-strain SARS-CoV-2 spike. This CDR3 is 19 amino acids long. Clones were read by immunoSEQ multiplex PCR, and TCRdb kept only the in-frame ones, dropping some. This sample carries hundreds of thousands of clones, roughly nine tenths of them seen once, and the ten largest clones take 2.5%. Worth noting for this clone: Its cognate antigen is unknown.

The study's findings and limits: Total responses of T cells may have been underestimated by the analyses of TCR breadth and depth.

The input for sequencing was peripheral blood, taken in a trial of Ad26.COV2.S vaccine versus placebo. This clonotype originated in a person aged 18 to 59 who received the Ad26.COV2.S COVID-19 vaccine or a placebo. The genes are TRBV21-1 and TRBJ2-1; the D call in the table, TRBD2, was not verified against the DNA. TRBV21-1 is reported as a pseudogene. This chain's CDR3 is CASSKEKGVLAGERNEQFF. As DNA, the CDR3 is TGTGCCAGCAGCAAAGAAAAGGGGGTCCTAGCGGGAGAGAGGAATGAGCAGTTCTTC.